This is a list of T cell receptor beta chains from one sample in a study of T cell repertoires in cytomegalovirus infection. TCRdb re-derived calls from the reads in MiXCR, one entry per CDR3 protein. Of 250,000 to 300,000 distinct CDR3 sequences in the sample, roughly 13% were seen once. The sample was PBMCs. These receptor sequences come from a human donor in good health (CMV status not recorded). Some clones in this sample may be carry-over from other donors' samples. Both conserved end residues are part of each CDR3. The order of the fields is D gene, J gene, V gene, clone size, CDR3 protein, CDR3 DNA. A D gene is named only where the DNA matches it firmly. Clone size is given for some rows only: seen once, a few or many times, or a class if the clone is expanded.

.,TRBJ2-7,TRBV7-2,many,CASSLGGSARTYEQYF,TGTGCCAGCAGCTTAGGGGGATCCGCCAGAACCTACGAGCAGTACTTC
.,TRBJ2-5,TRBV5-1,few,CASSSGPVIETQYF,TGCGCCAGCAGCTCCGGGCCAGTGATTGAGACCCAGTACTTC
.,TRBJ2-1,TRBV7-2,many,CASVGPTSYNEQFF,TGTGCCAGTGTGGGACCGACCTCCTACAATGAGCAGTTCTTC
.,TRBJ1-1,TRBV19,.,CASSLQVPNTEAFF,TGTGCCAGTAGTCTACAGGTTCCTAACACTGAAGCTTTCTTT
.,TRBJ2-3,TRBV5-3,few,CASSLIFGDTQYF,TGTGCCAGCAGCTTGATTTTTGGAGATACGCAGTATTTT
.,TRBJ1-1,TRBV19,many,CASSIQGWDTEAFF,TGTGCCAGTAGTATCCAGGGGTGGGACACTGAAGCTTTCTTT
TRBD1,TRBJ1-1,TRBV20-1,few,CTGQENTEAFF,TGCACCGGACAGGAGAACACTGAAGCTTTCTTT
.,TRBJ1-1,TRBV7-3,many,CASRLGAGETEAFF,TGTGCCAGCAGGCTAGGAGCAGGGGAAACTGAAGCTTTCTTT
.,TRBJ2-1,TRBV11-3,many,CASSLGGRSGVYNEQFF,TGTGCCAGCAGCTTAGGGGGCCGATCGGGGGTCTACAATGAGCAGTTCTTC
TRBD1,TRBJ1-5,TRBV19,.,CASSIRGQAYQPQHF,TGTGCCAGTAGTATTCGGGGACAGGCATATCAGCCCCAGCATTTT